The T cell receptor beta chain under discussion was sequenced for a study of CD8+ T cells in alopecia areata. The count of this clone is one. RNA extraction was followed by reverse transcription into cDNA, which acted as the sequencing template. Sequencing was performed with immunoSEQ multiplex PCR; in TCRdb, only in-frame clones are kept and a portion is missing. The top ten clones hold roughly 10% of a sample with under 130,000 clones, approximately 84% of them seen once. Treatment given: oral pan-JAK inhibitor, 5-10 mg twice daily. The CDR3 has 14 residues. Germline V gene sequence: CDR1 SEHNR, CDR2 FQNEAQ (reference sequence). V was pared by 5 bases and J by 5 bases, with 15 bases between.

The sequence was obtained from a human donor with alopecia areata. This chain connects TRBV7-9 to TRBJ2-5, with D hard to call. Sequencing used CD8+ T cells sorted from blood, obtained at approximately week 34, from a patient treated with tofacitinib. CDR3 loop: CASSPRQAGETQYF. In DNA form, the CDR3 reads TGTGCCAGCAGCCCACGCCAGGCAGGCGAGACCCAGTACTTC. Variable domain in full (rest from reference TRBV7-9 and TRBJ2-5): DTGVSQNPRHKITKRGQNVTFRCDPISEHNRLYWYRQTLGQGPEFLTYFQNEAQLEKSRLLSDRFSAERPKGSFSTLEIQRTEQGDSAMYLCASSPRQAGETQYFGPGTRLLVL.